A selection of T cell receptor beta chains follows, all from one sample in a study of T-cell reconstitution after alpha-beta-depleted transplantation in children. TCRdb called the PCR reads again in MiXCR, with one record for every CDR3 protein. The repertoire holds some 6,900 distinct CDR3 sequences, with less than 6% as singletons. The material sequenced was PBMCs, mostly from graft donor cells, taken 180 days after TCRalphabeta/CD19-depleted stem cell transplant. The receptors derive from a child less than two years old who had a stem cell transplant for acute myeloid leukemia, so the T cells may come from the graft donor. Both conserved end residues are part of each CDR3. Fields, in order: clone size, J gene, V gene, D gene, CDR3 DNA, CDR3 protein. The D gene is left open where the match is weak. Not all rows give a size; the values are once, few, many and, for expanded clones, a class.

many,TRBJ2-7,TRBV10-3,TRBD2,TGTGCCATCACTGGGACTAGCGGGAGGGGGGCACCGGGCGAGCAGTACTTC,CAITGTSGRGAPGEQYF
many,TRBJ2-1,TRBV6-2/TRBV6-3,TRBD2,TGTGCCACCCAGTTACGCGTAGCGGGAAACAATCACAATGAGCAGTTCTTC,CATQLRVAGNNHNEQFF
many,TRBJ1-1,TRBV19,-,TGTGCCAGTAGTTTGGACAGACGGAACACTGAAGCTTTCTTT,CASSLDRRNTEAFF
-,TRBJ2-3,TRBV18,TRBD2,TGTGCCACTGTCCCGGGACTAGCGGGATATGGCACAGATACGCAGTATTTT,CATVPGLAGYGTDTQYF
many,TRBJ1-1,TRBV11-3,TRBD1,TGTGCCAGCAGCTCAAAACAGGGGTACACTGAAGCTTTCTTT,CASSSKQGYTEAFF
many,TRBJ2-3,TRBV7-2,TRBD2,TGTGCCAGCAGCCGTTGGACTAGCGGGGCCGGCGGTACGCAGTATTTT,CASSRWTSGAGGTQYF
-,TRBJ2-7,TRBV2,TRBD1,TGTACCTTCAGCCGAGGGACAGGTGAGCAGTACTTC,CTFSRGTGEQYF
many,TRBJ2-2,TRBV28,-,TGTGCCAGCAGCCTTTGGACTCAGAACACCGGGGAGCTGTTTTTT,CASSLWTQNTGELFF
many,TRBJ2-3,TRBV4-1,-,TGCGCCAGCAGCCAAGAACAGCTTAGCACAGATACGCAGTATTTT,CASSQEQLSTDTQYF
many,TRBJ2-5,TRBV28,-,TGTGCCAGCAGTTTGGGGGGCAGTGCAGAGACCCAGTACTTC,CASSLGGSAETQYF
many,TRBJ1-1,TRBV4-2,-,TGTGCCAGCAGCTTCTGGACAGCCGGCACTGAAGCTTTCTTT,CASSFWTAGTEAFF